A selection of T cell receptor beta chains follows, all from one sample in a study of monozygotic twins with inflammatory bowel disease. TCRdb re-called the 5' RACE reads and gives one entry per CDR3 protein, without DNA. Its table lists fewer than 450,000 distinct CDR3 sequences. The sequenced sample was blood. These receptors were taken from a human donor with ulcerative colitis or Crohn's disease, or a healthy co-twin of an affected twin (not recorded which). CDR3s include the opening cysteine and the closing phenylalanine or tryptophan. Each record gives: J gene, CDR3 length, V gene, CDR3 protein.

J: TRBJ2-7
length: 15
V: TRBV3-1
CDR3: CASSQPRTGSYEQYF

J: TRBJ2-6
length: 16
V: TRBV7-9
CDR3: CASSRDSHSGANVLTF

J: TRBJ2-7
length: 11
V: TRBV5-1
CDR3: CASSTHYEQYF

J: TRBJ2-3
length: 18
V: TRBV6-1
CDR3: CASSELAGSGGATDTQYF

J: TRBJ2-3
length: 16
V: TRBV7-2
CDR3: CASSLATDRSTDTQYF

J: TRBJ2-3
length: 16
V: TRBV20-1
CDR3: CSARVASGGATDTQYF

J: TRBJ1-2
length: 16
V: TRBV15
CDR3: CATSSPGTMRGYGYTF

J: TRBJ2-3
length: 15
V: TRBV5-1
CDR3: CASSLGLAGADTQYF

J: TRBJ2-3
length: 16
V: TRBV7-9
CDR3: CASSETSGGSTDTQYF

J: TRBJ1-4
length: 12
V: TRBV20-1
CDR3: CSARQTDEKLFF

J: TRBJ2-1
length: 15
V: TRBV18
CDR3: CASSLDRGVNNEQFF

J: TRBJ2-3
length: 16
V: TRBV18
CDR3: CASSPQAGTLMDTQYF

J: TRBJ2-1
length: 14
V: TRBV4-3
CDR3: CASSQDRTGYEQFF

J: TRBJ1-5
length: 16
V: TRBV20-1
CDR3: CSAPPGDRGLFGPQHF

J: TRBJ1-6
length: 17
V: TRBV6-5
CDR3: CASSSPGGGQRGSPLHF

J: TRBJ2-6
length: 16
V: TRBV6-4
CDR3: CASSVTSAGGANVLTF

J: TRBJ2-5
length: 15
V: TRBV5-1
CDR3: CASSLVLAGSETQYF

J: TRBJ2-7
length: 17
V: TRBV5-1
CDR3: CASSLAGLRGLVNEQYF

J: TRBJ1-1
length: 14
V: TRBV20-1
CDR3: CSGFSQGRETEAFF

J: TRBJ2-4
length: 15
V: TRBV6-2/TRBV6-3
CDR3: CASSYSTGRLNIQYF

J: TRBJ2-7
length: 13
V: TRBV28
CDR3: CASSAPDSYEQYF